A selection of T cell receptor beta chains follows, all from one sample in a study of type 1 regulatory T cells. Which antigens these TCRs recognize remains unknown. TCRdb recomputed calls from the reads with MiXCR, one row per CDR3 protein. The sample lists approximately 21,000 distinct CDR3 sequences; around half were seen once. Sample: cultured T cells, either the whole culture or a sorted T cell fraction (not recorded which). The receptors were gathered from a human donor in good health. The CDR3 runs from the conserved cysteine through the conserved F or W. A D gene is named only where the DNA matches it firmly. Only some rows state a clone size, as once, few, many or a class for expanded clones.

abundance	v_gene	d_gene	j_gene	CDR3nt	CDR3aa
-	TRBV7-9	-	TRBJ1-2	TGTGCCAGCAGCTTCGGGGATCGGGCTGGCTACACCTTC	CASSFGDRAGYTF
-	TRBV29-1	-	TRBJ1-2	TGCAGCGTTGAAGGGAACGGTGTCTATGGCTACACCTTC	CSVEGNGVYGYTF
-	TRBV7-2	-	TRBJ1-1	TGTGCCAGCAGGACGGAGATGGCTGGGACTGAAGCTTTCTTT	CASRTEMAGTEAFF
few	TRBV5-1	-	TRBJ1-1	TGCGCCAGCAGCTTGGGTGGCCCGAGGAACACTGAAGCTTTCTTT	CASSLGGPRNTEAFF
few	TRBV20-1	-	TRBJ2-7	TGCAGTGCTAGCGAAGGAGACGAGCAGTACTTC	CSASEGDEQYF
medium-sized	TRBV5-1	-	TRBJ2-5	TGCGCCAGCAGCTCCCTTGGACAGAGGCAAGAGACCCAGTACTTC	CASSSLGQRQETQYF
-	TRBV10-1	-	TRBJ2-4	TGCGCCAGCAGTGATCCTGACAGGGCCAAAAACATTCAGTACTTC	CASSDPDRAKNIQYF
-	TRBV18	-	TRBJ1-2	TGTGCCAGCTCACCACCAGGGAACTATGGCTACACCTTC	CASSPPGNYGYTF
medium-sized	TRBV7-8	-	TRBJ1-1	TGTGCCAGCAGCTTAGGCACGAACACTGAAGCTTTCTTT	CASSLGTNTEAFF
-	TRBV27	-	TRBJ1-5	TGTGCCAGCAGCTCCCTGGAGGCTGCGGTGAAGCCCCAGCATTTT	CASSSLEAAVKPQHF
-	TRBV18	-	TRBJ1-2	TGTGCCAGCTCACCACCGGTTGGCGGTTACTATGGCTACACCTTC	CASSPPVGGYYGYTF
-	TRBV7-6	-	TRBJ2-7	TGTGCCAGCAGCCCGCGGCACAGTTTAGGGATCGTTTACGAGCAGTACTTC	CASSPRHSLGIVYEQYF
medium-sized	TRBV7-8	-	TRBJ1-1	TGTGCCAGCAGCTTACGTTGGCAATTGAACACTGAAGCTTTCTTT	CASSLRWQLNTEAFF
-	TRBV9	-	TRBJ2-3	TGTGCCAGCAGCGTCCTATCGGGTAGCGGTTTCACAGATACGCAGTATTTT	CASSVLSGSGFTDTQYF
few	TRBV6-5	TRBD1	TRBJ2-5	TGTGCCAGCAGTTACACCAGGGACAGTACAGAGTACTTC	CASSYTRDSTEYF
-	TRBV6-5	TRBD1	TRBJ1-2	TGTGCCAGCAGTTACTCTGTCTCGGGACAGCAAACCTATGGCTACACCTTC	CASSYSVSGQQTYGYTF
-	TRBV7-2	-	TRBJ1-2	TGTGCCAGCAGCTTAGGGATCAGCTACACCTTC	CASSLGISYTF
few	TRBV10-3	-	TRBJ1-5	TGTGCCATCAGTGAGGGGGGCCGGCGGTATAGCAATCAGCCCCAGCATTTT	CAISEGGRRYSNQPQHF
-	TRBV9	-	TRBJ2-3	TGTGCCAGCAGCGTAGGGGAAGGGTATACAGATACGCAGTATTTT	CASSVGEGYTDTQYF